These T cell receptor beta chains were read from a single sample in a study of T cell responses to AZD1222 COVID-19 vaccine. Generated by immunoSEQ multiplex PCR, the TCRdb table keeps only in-frame clones and is missing some. The table includes 150,000 to 200,000 clones, over 85% detected once. The sequencing here drew on peripheral blood, taken on day 0 of AZD1222 vaccination. These TCRs come from an adult in good health. Each CDR3 is given with its conserved first and last residue. The D gene is left open where the match is weak. Some rows have no size entry. The others give once, few or many, or a class for an expanded clone.

clone size	J gene	V gene	D gene	CDR3 protein	CDR3 DNA
.	TRBJ1-2	TRBV7-9	TRBD1	CASSLPTGALYGYTF	TGTGCCAGCAGCTTGCCAACAGGGGCCCTCTATGGCTACACCTTC
.	TRBJ2-2	TRBV6-2/TRBV6-3	.	CASSYTAGLNLNTGELFF	TGTGCCAGCAGTTACACAGCAGGGTTAAATCTTAACACCGGGGAGCTGTTTTTT
.	TRBJ2-7	TRBV6-1	.	CASSEATYGYEQYF	TGTGCCAGCAGTGAAGCTACATACGGGTACGAGCAGTACTTC
.	TRBJ1-1	TRBV28	TRBD1	CASSGMDRVAFF	TGTGCCAGCAGTGGCATGGACAGGGTTGCTTTCTTT
.	TRBJ1-2	TRBV6-5	.	CASSSSGRDLYGYTF	TGTGCCAGCAGTTCGTCCGGCAGGGACCTCTATGGCTACACCTTC
.	TRBJ2-2	TRBV29-1	.	CSVAGQYTGELFF	TGCAGCGTCGCGGGACAGTACACCGGGGAGCTGTTTTTT
.	TRBJ2-3	TRBV11-3	TRBD2	CASSLGNSGGLNTQYF	TGTGCCAGCAGCTTAGGCAATAGCGGGGGACTGAATACGCAGTATTTT
.	TRBJ1-3	TRBV6-5	.	CASSLPRDTIYF	TGTGCCAGCAGCCTTCCCAGAGACACCATATATTTT
.	TRBJ1-2	TRBV5-6	TRBD1	CASESGTGAGYGYTF	TGTGCCAGCGAATCCGGGACAGGGGCGGGCTATGGCTACACCTTC
.	TRBJ2-3	TRBV11-2	TRBD2	CASSFAFSGRALDTQYF	TGTGCCAGCAGCTTCGCCTTTAGCGGGAGGGCCCTCGATACGCAGTATTTT
.	TRBJ1-2	TRBV2	TRBD1	CASTQGVRGYTF	TGTGCCAGCACACAGGGGGTCCGGGGCTACACCTTC
.	TRBJ2-7	TRBV11-2	TRBD2	CASSDRGTSGRTNEQYF	TGTGCCAGCAGCGATCGCGGGACTAGCGGGAGAACTAACGAGCAGTACTTC
.	TRBJ2-1	TRBV7-9	.	CASSRTGRTPNEQFF	TGTGCCAGCAGCCGAACCGGGCGTACTCCCAATGAGCAGTTCTTC
once	TRBJ1-1	TRBV9	.	CASSLRGGTEAFF	TGTGCCAGCAGCCTCAGGGGAGGGACTGAAGCTTTCTTT
.	TRBJ1-2	TRBV2	TRBD1	CASRRLGQGYGYTF	TGTGCCAGCAGACGCCTCGGACAGGGGTATGGCTACACCTTC
.	TRBJ1-2	TRBV5-8	.	CASSLGFGLHGYTF	TGTGCCAGCAGCCTGGGTTTCGGTCTCCATGGCTACACCTTC
.	TRBJ2-7	TRBV6-2/TRBV6-3	TRBD1	CASSSGQKYEQYF	TGTGCCAGCAGTTCGGGACAGAAGTACGAGCAGTACTTC
.	TRBJ1-5	TRBV30	.	CAWSVQGNQPQHF	TGTGCCTGGAGTGTACAGGGCAATCAGCCCCAGCATTTT
.	TRBJ2-7	TRBV11-2	.	CASSFSQGSSYEQYF	TGTGCCAGCAGCTTTTCGCAGGGGAGCTCCTACGAGCAGTACTTC
.	TRBJ2-7	TRBV5-1	TRBD1	CASSWGQETYEQYF	TGCGCCAGCAGCTGGGGACAGGAGACCTACGAGCAGTACTTC
few	TRBJ1-4	TRBV24-1	.	CATSGYEHPTNEKLFF	TGTGCCACCAGTGGCTATGAACATCCAACTAATGAAAAACTGTTTTTT
.	TRBJ2-7	TRBV27	TRBD1	CAAGRDRGYEQYF	TGTGCCGCTGGAAGGGACAGGGGCTACGAGCAGTACTTC
.	TRBJ1-4	TRBV11-2	.	CASSLDLGEKLFF	TGTGCCAGCAGCTTAGATCTCGGGGAAAAACTGTTTTTT
.	TRBJ2-1	TRBV6-1	.	CASSDLDHTEFF	TGTGCCAGCAGTGATCTAGACCACACCGAGTTCTTC
.	TRBJ1-2	TRBV6-1	.	CASSELSQADYGYTF	TGTGCCAGCAGTGAATTATCACAGGCTGACTATGGCTACACCTTC
.	TRBJ1-1	TRBV2	.	CASGTDSLPEAFF	TGTGCCAGCGGAACAGACAGTCTCCCTGAAGCTTTCTTT
once	TRBJ1-1	TRBV19	.	CASRSRGLYTEAFF	TGTGCCAGTAGGAGTAGGGGGTTGTACACTGAAGCTTTCTTT
.	TRBJ2-1	TRBV7-8	.	CASSSNRLPLGHEQFF	TGTGCCAGCAGCTCAAATCGCCTACCTCTGGGCCATGAGCAGTTCTTC
.	TRBJ2-3	TRBV10-1	.	CASSEAGDDTQYF	TGCGCCAGCAGTGAGGCCGGCGACGATACGCAGTATTTT
.	TRBJ1-3	TRBV15	.	CATSRGPGAGNTIYF	TGTGCCACCAGTAGAGGTCCAGGGGCGGGAAACACCATATATTTT
.	TRBJ2-5	TRBV5-1	TRBD1	CASSWAWTGQQETQYF	TGCGCCAGCAGTTGGGCGTGGACAGGGCAACAAGAGACCCAGTACTTC
.	TRBJ1-3	TRBV2	TRBD1	CASSAGTGGGNTIYF	TGTGCCAGCAGTGCCGGGACAGGGGGTGGAAACACCATATATTTT
.	TRBJ1-2	TRBV4-1	TRBD1	CASSQVPGGADYGYTF	TGCGCCAGCAGCCAAGTGCCAGGGGGCGCAGACTATGGCTACACCTTC
.	TRBJ2-7	TRBV30	TRBD2	CAWSGLAGLKYEQYF	TGTGCCTGGAGTGGGCTAGCGGGACTCAAGTACGAGCAGTACTTC
.	TRBJ2-2	TRBV5-1	TRBD1	CASSLGQAGYTGELFF	TGCGCCAGCAGCCTTGGACAGGCGGGCTACACCGGGGAGCTGTTTTTT
once	TRBJ1-2	TRBV6-5	.	CASSSFLRGTIGGYTF	TGTGCCAGCAGTTCATTTCTTCGGGGCACTATCGGGGGCTACACCTTC
once	TRBJ2-5	TRBV19	.	CASRPTLPGETQYF	TGTGCCAGTAGACCTACCCTACCCGGAGAGACCCAGTACTTC
.	TRBJ2-5	TRBV7-9	TRBD2	CASSPRSWGGEETQYF	TGTGCCAGCAGCCCCCGCTCATGGGGGGGAGAAGAGACCCAGTACTTC